What follows are 15 T cell receptor beta chains derived from one specimen sequenced in a study of blood T cells in healthy people across ages. A second PCR, run for about 7 to 11 cycles, used a sample-barcoded 5' primer plus a J-beta primer mix. TCRdb reanalysed the 5' RACE reads using MiXCR and keeps one entry per CDR3 protein. The sample consists of 1.5 million to 2 million distinct CDR3 sequences, about 32% of them appearing once. Sequenced material: blood. These receptors all come from a young woman in good health.

The J gene is TRBJ2-1, the V gene TRBV7-8, with 10 bases identical to TRBD2. V shed 1 base and J 6 bases; nucleotides not matched to a gene: 15. Germline loops: CDR1 SGHVS, CDR2 FQNEAQ. The CDR3 consists of 19 residues. The CDR3 DNA reads as TGTGCCAGCAGCTTAGGGACTAGCGGTCCCTTCGGGGTGCGCAATGAGCAGTTCTTC. Translated: CASSLGTSGPFGVRNEQFF.

This chain joins TRBV2 and TRBJ1-5; D uncertain. CDR3 length equals 13 residues. The germline V gene encodes CDR1 SNHLY and CDR2 FYNNEI. Trimming took off 7 bases at V and 2 bases at J, with 9 bases between the two ends. The CDR3 DNA reads as TGTGCCAGCAACGTTGAGGGCAATCAGCCCCAGCATTTT. Protein sequence: CASNVEGNQPQHF.

This chain links TRBV11-2 with TRBJ2-5, with 9 bases fitting TRBD1. CDR1 and CDR2 (germline): SGHAT, FQNNGV. This CDR3 has 16 residues. V shed 4 bases, J shed 0 bases, and the junction held 6 bases outside the gene matches. CDR3 in amino acids: CASSSTGTGYQETQYF. The CDR3 DNA reads as TGTGCCAGCAGCTCAACCGGGACAGGGTACCAAGAGACCCAGTACTTC.

The chain joins TRBV3-1 to TRBJ2-5; 11 nucleotides align to TRBD2. The CDR3 is made up of 18 amino acids. Germline V lookup: CDR1 LGHDT, CDR2 YNNKEL (reference sequence). Trimming removed 0 bases from V and 3 bases from J; junction bases left unmatched: 9. This chain's CDR3 is CASSQEGLAGGQKETQYF. DNA of the CDR3: TGTGCCAGCAGCCAAGAAGGTCTAGCGGGGGGCCAGAAAGAGACCCAGTACTTC.

The chain employs TRBV5-5 and TRBJ1-1; D call uncertain. CDR1 is SGHKS, CDR2 YYEKEE, per germline (reference sequence). V gave up 2 bases and J gave up 4 bases, with 9 bases separating them. This CDR3 has 13 residues. In DNA form, the CDR3 reads TGTGCCAGCAGCTTATTGATGGGCACTGAAGCTTTCTTT. Amino acids: CASSLLMGTEAFF.

V and J are TRBV15 and TRBJ1-5; 10 nucleotides line up with TRBD1. The CDR3 is made up of 18 amino acids. The V and J ends lost 0 bases and 6 bases, in that order; junction bases with no gene match: 11. Germline CDR1 reads LNHNV; CDR2 reads YYDKDF (reference sequence). The CDR3 loop is CATSRERDRGRWGQPQHF. CDR3 sequence (DNA): TGTGCCACCAGCAGAGAGAGGGACAGGGGTAGATGGGGTCAGCCCCAGCATTTT.

The V gene is TRBV12-3 or TRBV12-4, the J gene TRBJ2-3; 8 positions agree with TRBD2. Trimming took 7 bases from V and 2 from J; bases not matched to a gene: 23. The CDR3 is made up of 20 amino acids. The CDR3 loop is CASILSGGGGPLRITDTQYF. CDR3 nucleotides: TGTGCCAGCATCCTTTCCGGGGGCGGGGGGCCCCTTAGGATCACAGATACGCAGTATTTT.

This sequence joins TRBV9 and TRBJ1-1, with D possibly being TRBD1 (6 bases). Trimming took 4 bases from V and 2 from J, leaving 15 bases between them. Germline-derived CDR1 and CDR2 are SGDLS and YYNGEE. The CDR3 contains 15 residues. CDR3 coding DNA: TGTGCCAGCAGCCCCAGGACAGACACTAACACTGAAGCTTTCTTT. Protein: CASSPRTDTNTEAFF.

This clonotype was seen more than once but under ten times. The chain joins TRBV25-1 to TRBJ2-3; D is uncertain. V lost 1 base and J 2 bases, leaving 10 bases between the germline ends. CDR3 length: 15 amino acids. Germline V gives CDR1 MGHDK, CDR2 SYGVNS. CDR3 coding DNA: TGTGCCAGCAGTGAATGGCGAACCACCACAGATACGCAGTATTTT. Protein sequence: CASSEWRTTTDTQYF.

This clonotype occurred many times. The chain combines TRBV5-5 with TRBJ2-3, with D maybe TRBD2 (5 bases). This CDR3 is built from 14 residues. The germline CDR1 and CDR2 sequences are SGHKS and YYEKEE (reference sequence). V dropped 3 bases and J dropped 0 bases, with 8 bases sitting between them. The CDR3 sequence is CASSSGWSTDTQYF. The CDR3 region has the DNA TGTGCCAGCAGCTCGGGATGGAGCACAGATACGCAGTATTTT. Full variable domain (outside the CDR3, taken from reference TRBV5-5 and TRBJ2-3): DAGVTQSPTHLIKTRGQQVTLRCSPISGHKSVSWYQQVLGQGPQFIFQYYEKEERGRGNFPDRFSARQFPNYSSELNVNALLLGDSALYLCASSSGWSTDTQYFGPGTRLTVL.

CDR3 loop: CASSVGGSGIRDEQYF. CDR3 sequence (DNA): TGTGCCAGCAGCGTAGGCGGTAGCGGGATCAGAGACGAGCAGTACTTC. This rearrangement joins TRBV9 to TRBJ2-7; 8 bases agree with TRBD2. Germline trimming cut 0 bases from V and 5 bases from J; bases unmatched to any gene: 10. Germline V gene lookup returns CDR1 SGDLS and CDR2 YYNGEE. This CDR3 is 16 amino acids long.

This clonotype was counted a single time. The chain carries TRBV20-1 and TRBJ2-5, with 10 bases fitting TRBD2. In germline, CDR1 is DFQATT, CDR2 SNEGSKA (reference sequence). J lost 5 bases, V lost 1 base, and 4 bases had no gene match. The length of the CDR3 is 14 residues. CDR3 nucleotide sequence: TGCAGTGCTAGAGGCCCAGCGGGGGGGGAGACCCAGTACTTC. It is translated as CSARGPAGGETQYF.

Points on this clonotype: A clone one base away is much larger, so this may be a read error. The chain combines TRBV27 with TRBJ2-5; no reliable D call. This CDR3 has 13 amino acids. Trimming pared 5 bases from V and 11 bases from J, leaving 18 bases between. Germline lookup yields CDR1 MNHEY and CDR2 SMNVEV (reference sequence). The CDR3, as DNA: TGTGCCAGCAGTAGCAGCTTCGGCGAAGAGCAGTACTTC. It is translated as CASSSSFGEEQYF.

The chain links TRBV4-1 to TRBJ1-5, with no clear D. Germline V gene data show CDR1 as MGHRA and CDR2 as YSYEKL. V was cut by 4 bases and J by 5 bases, with 9 bases left in between. The CDR3 has 13 amino acids. The CDR3 DNA follows: TGCGCCAGCAGCCGAGTTATTCATCAGCCCCAGCATTTT. As protein: CASSRVIHQPQHF.

The rearrangement links TRBV9 to TRBJ2-5; 7 nucleotides line up with TRBD1. The V segment lost 0 bases and the J segment 4 bases; nucleotides outside the gene matches: 3. The CDR3 totals 14 residues. Per germline, CDR1 SGDLS and CDR2 YYNGEE. The CDR3 reads CASSVEDRRETQYF. The CDR3 coding sequence is TGTGCCAGCAGCGTAGAGGACAGGCGAGAGACCCAGTACTTC.